This T cell receptor beta chain was captured by sequencing in a study of cytomegalovirus exposure and HLA in healthy donors. Points on this clone: What it binds is not known.

Libraries were prepared by immunoSEQ multiplex PCR; TCRdb keeps only in-frame clonotypes and omits some of them. The sample lists some 140,000 clones, about 90% occurring once. CDR1 is SEHNR, CDR2 FQNEAQ, per germline (reference sequence). This CDR3 region has 14 residues. V gave up 4 bases and J gave up 5 bases; unmatched junction bases: 3. Whole-study results and caveats: Later, an analysis found that TCR clusters from the first cohort tended to co-occur in the roughly 130 validation repertoires.

This TCR was recovered from a man aged 18 to 30 in good health and CMV-seronegative. This sequence joins TRBV7-9 and TRBJ2-1; 9 nucleotides match TRBD1. The sample was PBMCs. CDR3 coding DNA: TGTGCCAGCAGCTCCGACAGGGGGAACAATGAGCAGTTCTTC. Its translation is CASSSDRGNNEQFF.